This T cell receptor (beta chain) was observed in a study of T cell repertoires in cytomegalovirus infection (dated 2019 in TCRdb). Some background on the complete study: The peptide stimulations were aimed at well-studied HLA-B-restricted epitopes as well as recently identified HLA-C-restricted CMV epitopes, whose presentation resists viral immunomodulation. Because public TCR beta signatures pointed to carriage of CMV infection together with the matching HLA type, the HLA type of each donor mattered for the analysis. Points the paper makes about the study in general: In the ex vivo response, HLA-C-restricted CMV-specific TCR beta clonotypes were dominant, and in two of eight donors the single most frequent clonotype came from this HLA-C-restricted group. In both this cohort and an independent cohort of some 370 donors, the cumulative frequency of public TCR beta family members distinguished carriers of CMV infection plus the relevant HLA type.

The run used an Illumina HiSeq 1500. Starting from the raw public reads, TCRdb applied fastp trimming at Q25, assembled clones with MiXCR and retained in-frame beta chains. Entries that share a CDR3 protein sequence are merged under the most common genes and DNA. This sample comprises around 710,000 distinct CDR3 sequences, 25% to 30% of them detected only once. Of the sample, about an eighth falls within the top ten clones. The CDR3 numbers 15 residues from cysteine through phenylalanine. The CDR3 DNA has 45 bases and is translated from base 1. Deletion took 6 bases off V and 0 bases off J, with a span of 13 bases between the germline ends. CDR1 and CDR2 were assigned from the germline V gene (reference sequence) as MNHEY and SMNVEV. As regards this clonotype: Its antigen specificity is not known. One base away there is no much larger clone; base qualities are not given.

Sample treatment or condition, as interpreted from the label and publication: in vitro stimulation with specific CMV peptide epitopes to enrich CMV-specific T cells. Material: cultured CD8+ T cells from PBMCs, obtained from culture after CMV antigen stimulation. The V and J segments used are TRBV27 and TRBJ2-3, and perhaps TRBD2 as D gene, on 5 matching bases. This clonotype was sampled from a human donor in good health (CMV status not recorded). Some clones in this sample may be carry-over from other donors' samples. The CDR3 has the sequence CASSRGLSSTDTQYF. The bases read TGTGCCAGCAGCCGAGGACTCTCGAGCACAGATACGCAGTATTTT.